Here is one T cell receptor beta chain with its context. Its matching antigen is unknown. The sample belongs to a study of cytomegalovirus exposure and HLA in healthy donors. Notes on the study in general: Upon later analysis, TCR association rates were observed to vary by HLA locus, being highest for DRB1 and lowest for HLA-C. TCR beta chains numbering approximately 150 were designated cytomegalovirus-associated. Most TCR beta V segments were productive about 90% or about 30% of the time in an earlier analysis. Most TCR sequences proved rare, with some public TCRs found in many donors.

The PCR ran on 60 Vbeta and 13 Jbeta primers. Sequencing was performed with immunoSEQ multiplex PCR; in TCRdb, only in-frame clones are kept and a portion is missing. The sample lists roughly 190,000 clones, about four fifths seen once, with less than 2% in the top ten. Losses at the gene ends were 3 bases for V and 2 bases for J; bases not matched to a gene: 12. The CDR3 has 18 residues. Germline assignment: CDR1 LNHDA and CDR2 SQIVND (reference sequence). The material sequenced was PBMCs. This clonotype was sampled from a woman aged 18 to 35 in good health and CMV-seronegative. This sequence joins TRBV19 and TRBJ2-1; 8 positions agree with TRBD2. CDR3 region: CASSITGGIRRPYNEQFF. The CDR3 coding sequence is TGTGCCAGTAGTATTACGGGAGGGATCAGACGTCCCTACAATGAGCAGTTCTTC.